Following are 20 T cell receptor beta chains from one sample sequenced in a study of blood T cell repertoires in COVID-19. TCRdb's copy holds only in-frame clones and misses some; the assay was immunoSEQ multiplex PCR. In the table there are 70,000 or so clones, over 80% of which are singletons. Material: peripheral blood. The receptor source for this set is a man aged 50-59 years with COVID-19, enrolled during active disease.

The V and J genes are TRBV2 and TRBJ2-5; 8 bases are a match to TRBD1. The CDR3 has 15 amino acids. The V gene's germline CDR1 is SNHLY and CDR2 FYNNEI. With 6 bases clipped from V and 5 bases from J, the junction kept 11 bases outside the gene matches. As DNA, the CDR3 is TGTGCCAGCAGACCCCCGGCAGGGGGCGATGAGACCCAGTACTTC. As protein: CASRPPAGGDETQYF.

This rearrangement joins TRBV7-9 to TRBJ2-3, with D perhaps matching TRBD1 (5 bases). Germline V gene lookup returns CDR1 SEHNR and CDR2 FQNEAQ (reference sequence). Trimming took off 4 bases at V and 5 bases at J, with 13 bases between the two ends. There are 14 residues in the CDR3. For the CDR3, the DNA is TGTGCCAGCAGCTACGCACAGGTCCGAGATACGCAGTATTTT. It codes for CASSYAQVRDTQYF.

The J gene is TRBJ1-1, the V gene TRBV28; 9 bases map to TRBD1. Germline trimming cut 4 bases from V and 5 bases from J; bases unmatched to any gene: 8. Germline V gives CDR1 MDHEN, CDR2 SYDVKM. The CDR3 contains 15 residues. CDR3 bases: TGTGCCAGCAGTTCCTCACAGGGGGCGCTTACTGAAGCTTTCTTT. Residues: CASSSSQGALTEAFF.

The chain's CDR3 is CASSPDRAAVYF. The CDR3 nucleotides read TGTGCCAGCTCACCGGACAGAGCAGCAGTGTACTTC. The V and J genes are TRBV18 and TRBJ2-7; a weak D match, TRBD1 (6 bases). Germline CDR1 reads KGHSH; CDR2 reads LQKENI. The V gene lost 3 bases and the J gene lost 12 bases, with 15 bases spanning the gap. This CDR3 is 12 amino acids long.

The CDR3 coding sequence is TGTGCCAGCAGCTTAGGTCGGGGGGACGAGGGCTACACCTTC. Amino acids: CASSLGRGDEGYTF. The V and J genes are TRBV7-9 and TRBJ1-2; D is perhaps TRBD1 (5 bases). Germline V gene sequence: CDR1 SEHNR, CDR2 FQNEAQ (reference sequence). V was pared by 1 base and J by 8 bases, with 14 bases between. The CDR3 consists of 14 residues.

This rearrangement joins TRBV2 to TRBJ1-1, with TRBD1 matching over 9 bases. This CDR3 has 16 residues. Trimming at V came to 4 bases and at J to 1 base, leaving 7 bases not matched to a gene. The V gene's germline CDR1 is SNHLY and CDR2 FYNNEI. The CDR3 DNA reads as TGTGCCAGCAGTGTACACAGGGGGCCTAAGAACACTGAAGCTTTCTTT. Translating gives CASSVHRGPKNTEAFF.

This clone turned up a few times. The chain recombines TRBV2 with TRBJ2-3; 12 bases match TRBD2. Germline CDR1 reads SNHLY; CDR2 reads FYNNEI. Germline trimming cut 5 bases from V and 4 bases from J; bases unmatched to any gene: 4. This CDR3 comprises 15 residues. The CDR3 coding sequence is TGTGCCAGCAGTCCGACTAGCGGGGGCGCAGATACGCAGTATTTT. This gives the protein CASSPTSGGADTQYF.

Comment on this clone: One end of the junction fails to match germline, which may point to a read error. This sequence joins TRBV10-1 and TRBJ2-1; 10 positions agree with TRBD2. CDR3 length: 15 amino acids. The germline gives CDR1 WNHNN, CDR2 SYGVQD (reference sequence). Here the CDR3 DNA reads TGCGCCAGCAGCGAGTCAGCGGGAGGGCCTAGTGAGCAGTTCTTC. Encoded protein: CASSESAGGPSEQFF.

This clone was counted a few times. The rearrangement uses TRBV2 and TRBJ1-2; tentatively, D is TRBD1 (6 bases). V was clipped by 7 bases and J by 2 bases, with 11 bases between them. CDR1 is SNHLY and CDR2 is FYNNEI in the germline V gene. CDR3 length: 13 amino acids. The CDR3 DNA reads TGTGCCAGCAAATTGGACAGAAACTATGGCTACACCTTC. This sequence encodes CASKLDRNYGYTF.

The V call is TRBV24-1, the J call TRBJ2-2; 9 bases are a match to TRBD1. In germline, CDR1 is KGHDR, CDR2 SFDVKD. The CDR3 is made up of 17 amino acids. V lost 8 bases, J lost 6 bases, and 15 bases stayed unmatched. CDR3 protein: CATTDRGDRVPAGELFF. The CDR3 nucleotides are TGTGCCACCACCGACAGAGGGGACAGGGTGCCCGCCGGGGAGCTGTTTTTT.

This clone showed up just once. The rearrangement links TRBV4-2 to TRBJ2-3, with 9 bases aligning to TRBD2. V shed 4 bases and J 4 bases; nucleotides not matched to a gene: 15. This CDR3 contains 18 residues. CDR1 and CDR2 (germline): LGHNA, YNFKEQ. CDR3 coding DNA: TGTGCCAGCAGCCCGAGAAATTTAGGCGGGAGGGCCGCAGATACGCAGTATTTT. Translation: CASSPRNLGGRAADTQYF.

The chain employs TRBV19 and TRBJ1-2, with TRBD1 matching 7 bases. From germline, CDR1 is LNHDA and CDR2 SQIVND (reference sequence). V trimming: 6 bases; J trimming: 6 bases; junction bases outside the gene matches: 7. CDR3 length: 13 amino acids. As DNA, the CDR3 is TGTGCCAGTAGGGGGGGACAGAACAATGGCTACACCTTC. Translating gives CASRGGQNNGYTF.

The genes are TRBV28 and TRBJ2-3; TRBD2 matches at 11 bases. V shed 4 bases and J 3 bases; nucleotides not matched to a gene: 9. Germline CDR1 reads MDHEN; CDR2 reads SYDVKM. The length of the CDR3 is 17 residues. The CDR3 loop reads CASSSGVGLAVTDTQYF. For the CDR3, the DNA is TGTGCCAGCAGTTCGGGGGTGGGACTAGCGGTGACAGATACGCAGTATTTT.

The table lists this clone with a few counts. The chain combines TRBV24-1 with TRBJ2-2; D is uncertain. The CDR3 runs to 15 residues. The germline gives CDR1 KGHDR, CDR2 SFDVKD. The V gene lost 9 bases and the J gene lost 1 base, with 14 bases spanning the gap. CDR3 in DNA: TGTGCCACCTCCGTAAGAGGTTTGAACACCGGGGAGCTGTTTTTT. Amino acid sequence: CATSVRGLNTGELFF.

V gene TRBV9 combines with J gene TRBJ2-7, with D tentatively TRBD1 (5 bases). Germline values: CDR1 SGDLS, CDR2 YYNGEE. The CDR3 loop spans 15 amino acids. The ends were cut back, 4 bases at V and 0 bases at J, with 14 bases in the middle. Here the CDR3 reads CASSTSTGYSYEQYF. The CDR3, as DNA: TGTGCCAGCAGCACCTCCACAGGATACTCCTACGAGCAGTACTTC.

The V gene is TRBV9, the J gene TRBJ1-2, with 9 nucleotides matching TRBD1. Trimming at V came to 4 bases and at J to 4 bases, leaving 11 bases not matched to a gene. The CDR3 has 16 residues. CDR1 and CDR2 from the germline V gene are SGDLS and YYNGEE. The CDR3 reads CASSPGQGTGRYGYTF. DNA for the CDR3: TGTGCCAGCAGCCCGGGACAGGGTACGGGACGCTATGGCTACACCTTC.

CDR3 sequence (DNA): TGTGCCAGCAGCCGTAGGGAGCTAAGGACTGAAGCTTTCTTT. Amino acids: CASSRRELRTEAFF. The chain employs TRBV13 and TRBJ1-1; unclear D gene. The CDR3 is 14 amino acids. Trimming left V 5 bases short and J 5 bases short, with 15 bases between. Germline V gives CDR1 PRHDT, CDR2 FYEKMQ (reference sequence). Variable domain in full (rest from reference TRBV13 and TRBJ1-1): AAGVIQSPRHLIKEKRETATLKCYPIPRHDTVYWYQQGPGQDPQFLISFYEKMQSDKGSIPDRFSAQQFSDYHSELNMSSLELGDSALYFCASSRRELRTEAFFGQGTRLTVV.

CDR3 region: CASSERGRGTEAFF. CDR3 nucleotides: TGTGCCAGCAGTGAAAGGGGGAGAGGCACTGAAGCTTTCTTT. This sequence joins TRBV2 and TRBJ1-1; weak D call: TRBD1 (6 bases). The V gene lost 2 bases and the J gene lost 4 bases, with 11 bases spanning the gap. The CDR3 runs to 14 residues. In germline, CDR1 is SNHLY, CDR2 FYNNEI.

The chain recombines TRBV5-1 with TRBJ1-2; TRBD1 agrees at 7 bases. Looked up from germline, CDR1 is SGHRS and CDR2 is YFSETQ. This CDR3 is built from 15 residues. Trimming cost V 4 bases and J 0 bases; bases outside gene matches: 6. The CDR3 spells CASSEDRPTNYGYTF. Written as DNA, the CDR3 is TGCGCCAGCAGCGAGGACAGGCCAACTAACTATGGCTACACCTTC.

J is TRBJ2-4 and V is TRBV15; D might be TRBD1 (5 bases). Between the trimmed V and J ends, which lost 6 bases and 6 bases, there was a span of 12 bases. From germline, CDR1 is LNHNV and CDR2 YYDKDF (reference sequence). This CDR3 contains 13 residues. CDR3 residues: CATSKQDSNIQYF. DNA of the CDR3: TGTGCCACCAGTAAACAGGATTCAAACATTCAGTACTTC.